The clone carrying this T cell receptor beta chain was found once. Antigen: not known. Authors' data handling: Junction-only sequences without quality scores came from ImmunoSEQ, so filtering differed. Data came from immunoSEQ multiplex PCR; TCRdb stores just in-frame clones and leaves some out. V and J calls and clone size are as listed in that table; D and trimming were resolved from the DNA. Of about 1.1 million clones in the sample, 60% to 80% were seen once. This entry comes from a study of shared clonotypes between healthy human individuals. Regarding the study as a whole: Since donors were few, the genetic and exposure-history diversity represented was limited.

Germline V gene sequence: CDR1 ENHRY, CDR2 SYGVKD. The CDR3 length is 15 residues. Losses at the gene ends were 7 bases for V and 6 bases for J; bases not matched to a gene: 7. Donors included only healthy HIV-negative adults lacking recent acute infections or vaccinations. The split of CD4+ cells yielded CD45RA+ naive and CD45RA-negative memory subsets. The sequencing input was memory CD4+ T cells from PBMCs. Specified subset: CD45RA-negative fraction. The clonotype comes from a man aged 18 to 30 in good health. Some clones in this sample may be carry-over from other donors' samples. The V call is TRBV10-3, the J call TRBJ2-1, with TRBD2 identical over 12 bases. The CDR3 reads CAIKELAGGPNEQFF. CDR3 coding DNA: TGTGCCATCAAAGAACTAGCGGGAGGCCCCAATGAGCAGTTCTTC.